A selection of T cell receptor beta chains follows, all from one sample in a study of cytomegalovirus exposure and HLA in healthy donors. TCRdb's table, derived via immunoSEQ multiplex PCR, lists solely in-frame clones and lacks some. The sample has roughly 120,000 clones; approximately 79% are singletons. The material sequenced was PBMCs. These receptors were obtained from a man aged 50-60 years in good health and CMV-seropositive. Both conserved end residues are part of each CDR3. A D gene is named only where the DNA matches it firmly. A row's size may be missing; if present it is once, few, many or a size class.

TRBJ1-6 . TRBV2 . TGTGCCAGCAGTGAAGACGGGGTATCACCCCTCCACTTT CASSEDGVSPLHF
TRBJ2-7 . TRBV10-3 . TGTGCCATCAGCCCGAGCGGCTCCTACGAGCAGTACTTC CAISPSGSYEQYF
TRBJ2-7 once TRBV7-8 . TGTGCCAGCAGCCCCAGGGATTCGGCCTACTACGAGCAGTACTTC CASSPRDSAYYEQYF
TRBJ2-2 . TRBV7-2 TRBD2 TGTGCCAGCAGCTTAGTAGCGGCGGGGGGGCCACAGGACACCGGGGAGCTGTTTTTT CASSLVAAGGPQDTGELFF
TRBJ2-3 . TRBV7-2 . TGTGCCAGCAGCCCCTCGGGGACTAGCACAGATACGCAGTATTTT CASSPSGTSTDTQYF
TRBJ2-7 few TRBV6-1 . TGTGCCAGCAGTGAAGCGGGAGGAGCCTACGAGCAGTACTTC CASSEAGGAYEQYF
TRBJ1-3 . TRBV10-3 . TGTGCCATCACTGACACAGTCTCTGGAAACACCATATATTTT CAITDTVSGNTIYF
TRBJ1-2 . TRBV15 . TGTGCCACCAGCAGAGCCCGGTCCTATGGCTACACCTTC CATSRARSYGYTF
TRBJ2-7 . TRBV4-2 TRBD1 TGTGCCAGCAGCCAAGGGACAGGGGGCTCCTACGAGCAGTACTTC CASSQGTGGSYEQYF
TRBJ2-7 once TRBV5-1 TRBD1 TGCGCCAGCAGCTTGGGGACAGGGGGTTGGGGCGAGCAGTACTTC CASSLGTGGWGEQYF
TRBJ1-1 . TRBV20-1 . TGCAGTGCCCAGGGAAACACTGAAGCTTTCTTT CSAQGNTEAFF
TRBJ2-1 . TRBV5-6 TRBD2 TGTGCCAGCAGCATTGGGGGTTCGGGAGGAAATGAGCAGTTCTTC CASSIGGSGGNEQFF
TRBJ1-5 . TRBV14 . TGTGCCAGCAGCCAAGAAGAGGGCCCTCAGCAGCCCCAGCATTTT CASSQEEGPQQPQHF
TRBJ2-7 once TRBV6-1 TRBD2 TGTGCCAGCAGTGAACTAGCGGAAAGCTCCTACGAGCAGTACTTC CASSELAESSYEQYF
TRBJ2-1 . TRBV9 . TGTGCCAGCAGCGTAGCCAAGGAGCAGTTCGAGCAGTTCTTC CASSVAKEQFEQFF
TRBJ1-2 . TRBV2 . TGTGCCAGCAGCGGCAGGGCCAACTATGGCTACACCTTC CASSGRANYGYTF
TRBJ2-5 . TRBV7-2 . TGTGCCAGCAGCTTAGCGGGAGTAGGGGAGACCCAGTACTTC CASSLAGVGETQYF
TRBJ2-5 few TRBV6-6 TRBD2 TGTGCCAGTTCCGAAGTCCGCCGGGGGGGGGAGACCCAGTACTTC CASSEVRRGGETQYF
TRBJ2-1 . TRBV5-1 . TGCGCCAGCACCGGTGGGGGCGTCAATGAGCAGTTCTTC CASTGGGVNEQFF
TRBJ2-2 . TRBV28 TRBD1 TGTGCCGGGACAGGGAACACCGGGGAGCTGTTTTTT CAGTGNTGELFF
TRBJ2-1 . TRBV10-2 . TGCGCCAGCAGTGTGGCCCCCTCCCCATACAATGAGCAGTTCTTC CASSVAPSPYNEQFF
TRBJ2-2 . TRBV28 . TGTGCCAGCAGTGGACGACAGTCGAACACCGGGGAGCTGTTTTTT CASSGRQSNTGELFF
TRBJ1-4 . TRBV2 . TGTGCCAGCAGCCCCACCAGGGTGGGAAATGAAAAACTGTTTTTT CASSPTRVGNEKLFF
TRBJ1-2 . TRBV29-1 TRBD1 TGCAGCGTTGAACAGGGGGCCCAAGACTATGGCTACACCTTC CSVEQGAQDYGYTF
TRBJ2-7 . TRBV7-2 . TGTGCCAGCAGCTTAGCGCCCTCTAACCCTGGCGAGCAGTACTTC CASSLAPSNPGEQYF
TRBJ1-3 few TRBV4-3 TRBD1 TGCGCCAGCATGGACCCCCGGGACAGGGCTGGAAACACCATATATTTT CASMDPRDRAGNTIYF
TRBJ2-7 . TRBV28 TRBD2 TGTGCCAGCAGTTCCTGGACTAGCAGCTACGAGCAGTACTTC CASSSWTSSYEQYF
TRBJ2-1 . TRBV7-2 TRBD2 TGTGCCAGCAGTCGTACGACCGGGACTAGCGGGGTCCACAATGAGCAGTTCTTC CASSRTTGTSGVHNEQFF
TRBJ1-5 . TRBV28 TRBD1 TGTGCCAGCAGCCTGGGACAGATGGAGCATTTT CASSLGQMEHF
TRBJ2-7 . TRBV13 . TGTGCCAGCAGCTTAGTACAGCACTCCTACGAGCAGTACTTC CASSLVQHSYEQYF
TRBJ2-3 few TRBV29-1 . TGCAGCGTGGGAGCGACGGCCCGGGGCACAGATACGCAGTATTTT CSVGATARGTDTQYF
TRBJ2-2 once TRBV7-2 . TGTGCCAGCAGCCGACTTCCGAACACCGGGGAGCTGTTTTTT CASSRLPNTGELFF
TRBJ2-7 . TRBV6-1 . TGTGCCAGCGTTTCCTACGAGCAGTACTTC CASVSYEQYF
TRBJ2-1 . TRBV7-6 TRBD2 TGTGCCAGCAGCTTATACGTCGTGAGGCTAGCGGGGGGGCAGGTTCACAATGAGCAGTTCTTC CASSLYVVRLAGGQVHNEQFF
TRBJ2-3 . TRBV18 TRBD1 TGTGCCAGCTCGGGACAGGGAGACACAGATACGCAGTATTTT CASSGQGDTDTQYF
TRBJ2-2 . TRBV19 TRBD1 TGTGCCAGTAGTTTCCGACAGGGGGCCGGGACCGGGGAGCTGTTTTTT CASSFRQGAGTGELFF
TRBJ2-5 . TRBV12-5 TRBD2 TGTGCTAGTGGTTTGGGGCGGGGGTACCAAGAGACCCAGTACTTC CASGLGRGYQETQYF
TRBJ1-5 . TRBV19 . TGTGCCAGTAGTATTACAGGTCAATCCAATCAGCCCCAGCATTTT CASSITGQSNQPQHF
TRBJ1-2 . TRBV7-9 . TGTTCCAGCAGCTTAACAGGGACTGGCTACACCTTC CSSSLTGTGYTF
TRBJ2-1 . TRBV12-5 TRBD1 TGTGCTAGTGGTTTGGGCCCGGGACAGGGGGACAATGAGCAGTTCTTC CASGLGPGQGDNEQFF
TRBJ2-1 few TRBV28 TRBD2 TGTGCCAGCAGTTCAGGGACTAGCGGGAGAAAGATTAATGAGCAGTTCTTC CASSSGTSGRKINEQFF
TRBJ1-1 . TRBV6-1 . TGTGCCAGCAGTTACATTGGTGAAGCTTTCTTT CASSYIGEAFF
TRBJ2-7 . TRBV5-1 . TGCGCCAGCAGCCTGGCAGGGTCCACCCTGGAGCAGTACTTC CASSLAGSTLEQYF
TRBJ2-7 . TRBV7-2 TRBD2 TGTGCCAGCAGCTTAGCTGCTGCCTTTAAAAGGACTAGCGGGTACGAGCAGTACTTC CASSLAAAFKRTSGYEQYF
TRBJ2-5 . TRBV5-1 . TGCGCCAGCAGCTTGGGAGTTCGGGAGACCCAGTACTTC CASSLGVRETQYF